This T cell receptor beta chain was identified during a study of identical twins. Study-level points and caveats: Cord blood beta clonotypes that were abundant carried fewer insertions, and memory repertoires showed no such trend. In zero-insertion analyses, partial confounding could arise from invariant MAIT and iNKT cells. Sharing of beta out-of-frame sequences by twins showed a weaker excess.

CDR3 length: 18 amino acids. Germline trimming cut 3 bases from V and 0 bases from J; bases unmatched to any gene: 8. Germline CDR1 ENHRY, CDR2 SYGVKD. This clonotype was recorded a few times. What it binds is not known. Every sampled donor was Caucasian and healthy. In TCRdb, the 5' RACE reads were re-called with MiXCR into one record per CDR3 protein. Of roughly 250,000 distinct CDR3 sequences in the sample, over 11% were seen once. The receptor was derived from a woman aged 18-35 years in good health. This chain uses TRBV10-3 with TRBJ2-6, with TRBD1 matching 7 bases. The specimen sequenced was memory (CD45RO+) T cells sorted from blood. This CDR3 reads CAISDRQGFSSGANVLTF. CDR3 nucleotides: TGTGCCATCAGTGACAGACAGGGCTTTAGCTCTGGGGCCAACGTCCTGACTTTC.